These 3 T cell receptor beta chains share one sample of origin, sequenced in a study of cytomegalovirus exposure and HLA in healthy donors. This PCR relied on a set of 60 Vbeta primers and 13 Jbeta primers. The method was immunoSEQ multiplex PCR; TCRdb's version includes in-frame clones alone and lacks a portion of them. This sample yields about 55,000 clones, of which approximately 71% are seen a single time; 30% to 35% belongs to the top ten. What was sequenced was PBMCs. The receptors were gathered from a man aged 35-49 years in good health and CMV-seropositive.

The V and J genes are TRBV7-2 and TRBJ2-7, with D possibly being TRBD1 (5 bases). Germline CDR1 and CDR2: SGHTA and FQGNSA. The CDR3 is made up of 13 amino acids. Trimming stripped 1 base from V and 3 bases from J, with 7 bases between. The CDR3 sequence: CASSLGQNYEQYF. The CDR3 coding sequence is TGTGCCAGCAGCTTAGGACAGAACTACGAGCAGTACTTC.

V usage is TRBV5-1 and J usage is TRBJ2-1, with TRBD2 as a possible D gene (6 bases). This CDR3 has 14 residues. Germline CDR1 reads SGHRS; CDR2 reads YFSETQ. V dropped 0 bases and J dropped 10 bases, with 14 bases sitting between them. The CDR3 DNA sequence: TGCGCCAGCAGCTTGGCCCCTGGAGGGTACGAGCAGTTCTTC. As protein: CASSLAPGGYEQFF.

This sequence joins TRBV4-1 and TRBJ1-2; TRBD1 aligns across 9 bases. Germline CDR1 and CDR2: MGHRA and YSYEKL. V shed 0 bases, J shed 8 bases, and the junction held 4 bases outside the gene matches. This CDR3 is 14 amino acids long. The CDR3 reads CASSQERQGGGYTF. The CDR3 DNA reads TGCGCCAGCAGCCAAGAACGACAGGGGGGAGGCTACACCTTC.